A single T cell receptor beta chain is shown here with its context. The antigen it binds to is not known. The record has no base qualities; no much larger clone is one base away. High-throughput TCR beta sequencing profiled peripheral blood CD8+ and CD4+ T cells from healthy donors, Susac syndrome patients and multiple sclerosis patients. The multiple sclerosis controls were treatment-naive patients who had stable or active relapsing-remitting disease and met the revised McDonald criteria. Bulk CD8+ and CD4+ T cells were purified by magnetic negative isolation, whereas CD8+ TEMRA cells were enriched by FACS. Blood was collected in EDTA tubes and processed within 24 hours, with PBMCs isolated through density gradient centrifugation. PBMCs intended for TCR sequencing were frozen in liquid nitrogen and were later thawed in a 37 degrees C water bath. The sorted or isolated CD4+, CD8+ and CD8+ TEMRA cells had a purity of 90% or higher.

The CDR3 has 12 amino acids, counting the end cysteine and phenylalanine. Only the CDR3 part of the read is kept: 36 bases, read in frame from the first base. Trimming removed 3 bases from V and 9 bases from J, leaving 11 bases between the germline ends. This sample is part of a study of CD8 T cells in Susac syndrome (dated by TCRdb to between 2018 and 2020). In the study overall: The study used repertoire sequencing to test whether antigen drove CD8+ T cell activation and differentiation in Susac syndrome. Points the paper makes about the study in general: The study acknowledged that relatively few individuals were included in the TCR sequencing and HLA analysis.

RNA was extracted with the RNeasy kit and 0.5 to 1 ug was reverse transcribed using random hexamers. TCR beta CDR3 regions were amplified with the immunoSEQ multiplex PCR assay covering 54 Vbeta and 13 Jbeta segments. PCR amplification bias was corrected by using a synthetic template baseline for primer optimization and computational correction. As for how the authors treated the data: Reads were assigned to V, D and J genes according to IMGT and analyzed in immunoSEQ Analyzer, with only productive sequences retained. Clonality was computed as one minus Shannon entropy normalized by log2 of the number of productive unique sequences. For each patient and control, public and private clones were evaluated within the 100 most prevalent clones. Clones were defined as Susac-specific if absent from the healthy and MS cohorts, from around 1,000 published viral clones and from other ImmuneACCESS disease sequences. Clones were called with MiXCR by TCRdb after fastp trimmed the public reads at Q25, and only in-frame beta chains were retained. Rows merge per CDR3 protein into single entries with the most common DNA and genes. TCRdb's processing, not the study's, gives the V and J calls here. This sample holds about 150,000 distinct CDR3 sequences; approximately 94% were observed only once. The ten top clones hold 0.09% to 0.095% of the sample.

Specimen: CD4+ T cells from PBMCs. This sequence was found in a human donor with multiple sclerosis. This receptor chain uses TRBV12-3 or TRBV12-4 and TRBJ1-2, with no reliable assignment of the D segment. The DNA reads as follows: TGTGCCAGCAGTTTTTTCGGTCCTCGCTACACCTTC. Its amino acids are CASSFFGPRYTF.